Sequencing of this TCR beta chain was carried out in a study of T cells after yellow fever vaccination. On the study more broadly: The authors prepared low-cell-number fractions using SMART-Seq v4 Ultra Low Input.

Findings and limits, study-wide: Post-booster reappearance was seen for most primary-vaccination clones (just over 95% CD4, roughly 91% CD8).

A 5'RACE template-switching step, the method used to make TCR cDNA, added a universal primer site and UMIs. MiXCR, run by TCRdb on the 5' RACE reads, gives a single entry per CDR3 protein. The sample contains 160,000 or so distinct CDR3 sequences, almost 7% of which appear only once. This CDR3 has 15 amino acids. Trimming removed 2 bases from V and 1 base from J, with 6 bases in between. The germline V gene encodes CDR1 MGHRA and CDR2 YSYEKL. Concerning this clonotype itself: Its antigen is unknown.

The sample was CD4+ T cells sorted from PBMCs, taken more than 4 days after the first yellow fever vaccination. The sequence was obtained from a young man who received the YFV17D yellow fever vaccine. This chain joins TRBV4-1 and TRBJ2-6, with unresolved D. CDR3 coding DNA: TGCGCCAGCAGCCAACTCCTTTCTGGGGCCAACGTCCTGACTTTC. Protein sequence: CASSQLLSGANVLTF.